This is a list of T cell receptor beta chains from one sample in a study of somatic mutations in cytotoxic T cells in rheumatoid arthritis. Method: immunoSEQ multiplex PCR; TCRdb's copy keeps in-frame clones and lacks some. This repertoire shows 7,000 to 9,500 clones, over 75% found once; its top ten account for more than 35%. The specimen sequenced was CD8+ T cells sorted from blood. Receptors were obtained from an adult with rheumatoid arthritis. CDR3s include the opening cysteine and the closing phenylalanine or tryptophan. A D gene is named only where the DNA matches it firmly. Expanded clones are given a class, and other clones once, few, many or no size at all.

v_call,j_call,clone_size,d_call,cdr3_aa,cdr3_nt
TRBV5-1,TRBJ1-1,few,.,CASSLETMNTEAFF,TGCGCCAGCAGCTTGGAGACCATGAACACTGAAGCTTTCTTT
TRBV29-1,TRBJ2-5,few,.,CSVESQETQYF,TGCAGCGTTGAGAGTCAAGAGACCCAGTACTTC
TRBV7-9,TRBJ2-3,once,.,CASTLEGGDTQYF,TGTGCCAGCACCCTCGAGGGGGGAGATACGCAGTATTTT
TRBV5-6,TRBJ1-1,.,.,CASRIGYKGYTEAFF,TGTGCCAGCAGGATTGGTTATAAGGGTTACACTGAAGCTTTCTTT
TRBV7-2,TRBJ2-3,.,.,CASSLVWLDTQYF,TGTGCCAGCAGCTTAGTATGGCTAGATACGCAGTATTTT
TRBV7-9,TRBJ2-5,.,.,CASSLLVGSRETQYF,TGTGCCAGCAGCTTATTGGTCGGGAGTAGGGAGACCCAGTACTTC
TRBV7-6,TRBJ2-7,.,.,CASSLEGVRDLQYF,TGTGCCAGCAGCTTAGAGGGGGTACGGGATTTGCAGTACTTC
TRBV4-1,TRBJ2-7,.,TRBD1,CASSHLGQGEYEQYF,TGCGCCAGCAGCCACCTGGGACAGGGGGAATACGAGCAGTACTTC
TRBV27,TRBJ2-7,.,.,CASSDSSYEQYF,TGTGCCAGCAGTGACAGCTCCTACGAGCAGTACTTC
TRBV9,TRBJ1-5,few,.,CASSSSAGMGNQPQHF,TGTGCCAGCAGCTCCTCGGCAGGGATGGGCAATCAGCCCCAGCATTTT
TRBV4-1,TRBJ1-5,.,.,CASSQDVSQPQHF,TGCGCCAGCAGCCAAGATGTGAGTCAGCCCCAGCATTTT
TRBV28,TRBJ1-2,.,.,CASSSPYRDGYGYTF,TGTGCCAGCAGTTCCCCTTACAGGGACGGCTATGGCTACACCTTC
TRBV27,TRBJ2-7,.,TRBD1,CASSLTGQGSYEQYF,TGTGCCAGCAGTTTGACGGGACAGGGCTCCTACGAGCAGTACTTC
TRBV7-9,TRBJ1-5,large,.,CASSTQGRMNSNQPQHF,TGTGCCAGCAGCACCCAGGGGCGGATGAATAGCAATCAGCCCCAGCATTTT
TRBV27,TRBJ1-1,.,.,CASSTAGTNFEAFF,TGTGCCAGCAGTACAGCCGGGACAAATTTTGAAGCTTTCTTT
TRBV9,TRBJ2-3,.,.,CASSVDVGDTQYF,TGTGCCAGCAGCGTGGACGTTGGGGATACGCAGTATTTT
TRBV28,TRBJ1-3,.,.,CASSFFPRTESSGNTIYF,TGTGCCAGCAGTTTCTTCCCTCGGACTGAGAGCTCTGGAAACACCATATATTTT
TRBV19,TRBJ1-5,.,.,CASSIPNFDQPQHF,TGTGCCAGTAGTATCCCTAATTTTGATCAGCCCCAGCATTTT
TRBV6-1,TRBJ2-7,.,TRBD2,CASSDLVAGYDEQYF,TGTGCCAGCAGTGACTTGGTAGCGGGGTACGACGAGCAGTACTTC
TRBV28,TRBJ2-2,.,.,CASSGSSNTGELFF,TGTGCCAGCAGTGGGAGTTCGAACACCGGGGAGCTGTTTTTT
TRBV9,TRBJ1-1,.,.,CASSGPTLNTEAFF,TGTGCCAGCAGCGGGCCGACACTTAACACTGAAGCTTTCTTT
TRBV7-7,TRBJ2-3,.,.,CASSSVPTDTQYF,TGTGCTAGCAGCTCCGTCCCGACAGATACGCAGTATTTT
TRBV6-4,TRBJ2-2,.,.,CASSPTTNTGELFF,TGTGCCAGCAGCCCTACGACGAACACCGGGGAGCTGTTTTTT
TRBV11-2,TRBJ2-7,.,.,CASSLVPEYEQYF,TGTGCCAGCAGCTTAGTGCCGGAATACGAGCAGTACTTC
TRBV28,TRBJ1-5,.,.,CASSLFRQYSNQPQHF,TGTGCCAGCAGTTTATTCCGGCAGTATAGCAATCAGCCCCAGCATTTT
TRBV4-1,TRBJ2-7,once,.,CASSPAGRREMHEQYF,TGCGCCAGCAGCCCCGCCGGGCGGCGAGAGATGCACGAGCAGTACTTC
TRBV4-3,TRBJ2-1,.,.,CASSLAAGQSYNEQFF,TGCGCCAGCAGCCTAGCCGCGGGACAGAGTTACAATGAGCAGTTCTTC
TRBV5-5,TRBJ2-1,.,.,CASSFSGGNEQFF,TGTGCCAGCAGCTTCTCAGGGGGGAATGAGCAGTTCTTC
TRBV29-1,TRBJ2-1,.,.,CSVDGLGGAKTYNEQFF,TGCAGCGTTGATGGCCTGGGTGGAGCTAAAACCTACAATGAGCAGTTCTTC
TRBV28,TRBJ2-7,.,.,CASSQLTTPGTQYEQYF,TGTGCCAGCAGTCAACTCACAACGCCCGGGACACAATACGAGCAGTACTTC
TRBV11-3,TRBJ2-7,few,.,CASSPDRNEQYF,TGTGCCAGCAGTCCTGACAGGAACGAGCAGTACTTC
TRBV6-4,TRBJ2-1,.,TRBD2,CASSDSGLAYNEQFF,TGTGCCAGCAGTGATAGTGGACTAGCCTACAATGAGCAGTTCTTC
TRBV4-1,TRBJ2-7,.,TRBD2,CASSQDLGASGAYEQYF,TGCGCCAGCAGCCAAGATCTTGGGGCTAGCGGGGCCTACGAGCAGTACTTC
TRBV7-8,TRBJ2-7,few,.,CASSWGEYYEQYF,TGTGCCAGCAGCTGGGGGGAGTACTACGAGCAGTACTTC